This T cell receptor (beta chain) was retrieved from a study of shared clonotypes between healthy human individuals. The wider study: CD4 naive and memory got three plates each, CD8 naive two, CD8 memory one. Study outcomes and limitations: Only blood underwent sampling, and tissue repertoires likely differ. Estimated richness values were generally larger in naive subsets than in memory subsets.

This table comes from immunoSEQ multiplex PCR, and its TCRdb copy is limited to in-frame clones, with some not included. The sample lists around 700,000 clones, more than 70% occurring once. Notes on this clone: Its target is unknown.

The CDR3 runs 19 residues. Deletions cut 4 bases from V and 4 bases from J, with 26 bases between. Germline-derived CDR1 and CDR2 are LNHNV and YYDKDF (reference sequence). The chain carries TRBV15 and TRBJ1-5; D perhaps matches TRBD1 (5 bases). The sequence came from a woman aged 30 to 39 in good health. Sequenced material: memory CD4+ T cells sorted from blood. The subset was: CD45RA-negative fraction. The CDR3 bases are TGTGCCACCAGCACCGCAACTGTGACAGCCGAGTCTTCAAATCAGCCCCAGCATTTT. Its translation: CATSTATVTAESSNQPQHF. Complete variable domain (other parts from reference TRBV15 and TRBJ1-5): DAMVIQNPRYQVTQFGKPVTLSCSQTLNHNVMYWYQQKSSQAPKLLFHYYDKDFNNEADTPDNFQSRRPNTSFCFLDIRSPGLGDTAMYLCATSTATVTAESSNQPQHFGDGTRLSIL.